Sequencing of this TCR beta chain was carried out in a study of control samples from healthy donors and cancer patients. Per germline, CDR1 SGHDN and CDR2 FVKESK. V was trimmed by 4 bases and J by 6 bases, leaving 9 bases between them. The CDR3 is 13 residues long. This clone was seen just once. Clones were read by immunoSEQ multiplex PCR, and TCRdb kept only the in-frame ones, dropping some. This sample has roughly 88,000 clones; about nine tenths occur once, and the top ten carry over 0.75%. The sequenced material came from blood. The V and J genes are TRBV14 and TRBJ2-2; no clear D gene. The TCR sequence derives from a woman in her thirties in good health. CDR3 sequence: CASSLSLSGELFF. In DNA form, the CDR3 reads TGTGCCAGCAGCCTCAGCTTGTCCGGGGAGCTGTTTTTT.